This is a list of T cell receptor beta chains from one sample in a study of blood T cells in healthy people across ages. TCRdb re-derived calls from the 5' RACE reads in MiXCR, one entry per CDR3 protein. The sample lists approximately 800,000 distinct CDR3 sequences, more than 25% occurring once. Separately, the same data were catalogued under a study of T cells of mothers and their children.

The sequenced material came from blood. These receptors all come from a boy between 5 and 17 years old in good health. Both conserved end residues are part of each CDR3. Fields, in order: D gene, J gene, V gene, clone size, CDR3 protein, CDR3 DNA. A D gene is named only where the DNA matches it firmly. The size field is filled for only some rows; it gives once, few, many or a size class.

D: -
J: TRBJ2-1
V: TRBV12-3/TRBV12-4
size: -
CDR3: CASRPTEGYNEQFF
DNA: TGTGCCAGCAGACCTACCGAGGGTTACAATGAGCAGTTCTTC

D: TRBD1
J: TRBJ2-7
V: TRBV20-1
size: -
CDR3: CSASDARQGHGYEQYF
DNA: TGCAGTGCTAGTGATGCCCGACAGGGGCATGGGTACGAGCAGTACTTC

D: -
J: TRBJ2-1
V: TRBV11-2
size: -
CDR3: CASSNSDDYNEQFF
DNA: TGTGCCAGCAGCAACTCGGACGATTACAATGAGCAGTTCTTC

D: -
J: TRBJ1-6
V: TRBV4-1
size: few
CDR3: CASSQGSQGRINSPLHF
DNA: TGCGCCAGCAGCCAAGGCTCTCAGGGGAGAATTAATTCACCCCTCCACTTT

D: -
J: TRBJ2-7
V: TRBV10-3
size: -
CDR3: CAISESDGPSEQYF
DNA: TGTGCCATCAGTGAGTCGGACGGACCCTCCGAGCAGTACTTC

D: TRBD1
J: TRBJ1-1
V: TRBV28
size: -
CDR3: CASRPGTGYYAFF
DNA: TGTGCCAGCAGGCCAGGGACAGGGTATTATGCTTTCTTT

D: -
J: TRBJ2-3
V: TRBV6-1
size: few
CDR3: CASSVDKRSFDTQYF
DNA: TGTGCCAGCAGTGTAGATAAACGGAGCTTTGATACGCAGTATTTT

D: -
J: TRBJ1-4
V: TRBV12-3/TRBV12-4
size: -
CDR3: CASRRGYRGEEKLFF
DNA: TGTGCCAGCAGGAGGGGCTACCGAGGGGAAGAAAAACTGTTTTTT

D: -
J: TRBJ1-6
V: TRBV7-3
size: few
CDR3: CASSPRGDNSPLHF
DNA: TGTGCCAGCAGCCCGCGGGGCGACAATTCACCCCTCCACTTT

D: -
J: TRBJ2-1
V: TRBV3-1
size: few
CDR3: CASSQGRGPYNEQFF
DNA: TGTGCCAGCAGCCAAGGGCGGGGGCCGTACAACGAGCAGTTCTTC

D: TRBD1
J: TRBJ2-7
V: TRBV3-1
size: few
CDR3: CASRGTGASYEQYF
DNA: TGTGCCAGCAGAGGGACAGGGGCGAGCTACGAGCAGTACTTC

D: TRBD2
J: TRBJ2-1
V: TRBV2
size: -
CDR3: CASRRGLATNEQFF
DNA: TGTGCCAGCAGGAGGGGACTAGCGACAAATGAGCAGTTCTTC

D: -
J: TRBJ1-2
V: TRBV20-1
size: few
CDR3: CRPTGPYGYTF
DNA: TGCAGGCCAACAGGGCCCTATGGCTACACCTTC

D: -
J: TRBJ2-1
V: TRBV28
size: -
CDR3: CASRPSINAYNEQFF
DNA: TGTGCCAGCAGACCGTCTATTAATGCCTACAATGAGCAGTTCTTC

D: TRBD1
J: TRBJ2-5
V: TRBV20-1
size: few
CDR3: CSASEPGQVDQETQYF
DNA: TGCAGTGCTAGTGAGCCGGGACAGGTAGACCAAGAGACCCAGTACTTC

D: -
J: TRBJ2-7
V: TRBV3-1
size: -
CDR3: CASSQEGGPQQYF
DNA: TGTGCCAGCAGCCAAGAGGGAGGACCCCAGCAGTACTTC

D: TRBD2
J: TRBJ2-5
V: TRBV10-3
size: few
CDR3: CAIRPGLAGQETQYF
DNA: TGTGCCATCAGACCCGGACTAGCGGGACAAGAGACCCAGTACTTC

D: -
J: TRBJ2-2
V: TRBV4-1
size: -
CDR3: CASSQESGLTTGELFF
DNA: TGCGCCAGCAGCCAAGAAAGCGGACTAACCACCGGGGAGCTGTTTTTT

D: -
J: TRBJ1-6
V: TRBV6-2/TRBV6-3
size: few
CDR3: CASSRGTALRSNSPLHF
DNA: TGTGCCAGCAGTCGGGGGACGGCCCTTAGGAGTAATTCACCCCTCCACTTT

D: TRBD1
J: TRBJ2-7
V: TRBV11-2
size: -
CDR3: CASRQPGQGANEQYF
DNA: TGTGCCAGCAGACAACCGGGACAGGGGGCGAACGAGCAGTACTTC

D: -
J: TRBJ2-2
V: TRBV7-3
size: many
CDR3: CASSLVGGPPRTGELFF
DNA: TGTGCCAGCAGCTTAGTAGGGGGTCCTCCACGGACCGGGGAGCTGTTTTTT

D: -
J: TRBJ1-2
V: TRBV5-1
size: few
CDR3: CASSFAGTFEGYTF
DNA: TGCGCCAGCAGCTTCGCTGGGACATTCGAAGGCTACACCTTC

D: -
J: TRBJ2-5
V: TRBV12-3/TRBV12-4
size: -
CDR3: CASSPPGHSQETQYF
DNA: TGTGCCAGCAGCCCCCCGGGACATAGCCAAGAGACCCAGTACTTC

D: -
J: TRBJ1-2
V: TRBV15
size: -
CDR3: CATSRDWTAYGYTF
DNA: TGTGCCACCAGCAGAGATTGGACCGCCTATGGCTACACCTTC

D: -
J: TRBJ2-7
V: TRBV11-2
size: few
CDR3: CASAPFGGSEQYF
DNA: TGTGCCAGCGCACCCTTCGGGGGTAGCGAGCAGTACTTC

D: TRBD1
J: TRBJ2-4
V: TRBV5-1
size: -
CDR3: CASSPLTGDNIQYF
DNA: TGCGCCAGCAGCCCCCTGACAGGGGATAACATTCAGTACTTC

D: -
J: TRBJ2-1
V: TRBV12-3/TRBV12-4
size: many
CDR3: CAIRGSNEQFF
DNA: TGTGCCATCCGAGGGAGCAATGAGCAGTTCTTC

D: -
J: TRBJ2-1
V: TRBV28
size: few
CDR3: CASSLRFGFYNEQFF
DNA: TGTGCCAGCAGTTTAAGGTTCGGGTTCTACAATGAGCAGTTCTTC

D: TRBD1
J: TRBJ1-2
V: TRBV5-5
size: -
CDR3: CASSRTGALGNYGYTF
DNA: TGTGCCAGCAGCCGAACAGGGGCCCTAGGGAACTATGGCTACACCTTC

D: TRBD1
J: TRBJ2-7
V: TRBV14
size: -
CDR3: CASRDSGTGYEQYF
DNA: TGTGCCAGCAGAGACTCCGGGACAGGCTACGAGCAGTACTTC

D: -
J: TRBJ2-2
V: TRBV29-1
size: -
CDR3: CSSSGELFF
DNA: TGCAGTAGCTCCGGGGAGCTGTTTTTT

D: TRBD2
J: TRBJ2-3
V: TRBV11-2
size: -
CDR3: CASSPGGGTKADTQYF
DNA: TGTGCCAGCAGCCCTGGGGGTGGGACTAAGGCAGATACGCAGTATTTT

D: TRBD1
J: TRBJ1-5
V: TRBV7-9
size: -
CDR3: CASSGRGTGDQPQHF
DNA: TGTGCCAGCAGCGGGCGAGGGACAGGGGATCAGCCCCAGCATTTT

D: -
J: TRBJ2-2
V: TRBV3-1
size: -
CDR3: CASSQARGKGTGELFF
DNA: TGTGCCAGCAGCCAAGCACGGGGGAAGGGCACCGGGGAGCTGTTTTTT

D: TRBD2
J: TRBJ2-2
V: TRBV2
size: few
CDR3: CASSPTSGGTGELFF
DNA: TGTGCCAGCAGTCCGACTAGCGGGGGGACCGGGGAGCTGTTTTTT

D: -
J: TRBJ2-7
V: TRBV7-9
size: few
CDR3: CASSLTRNEQYF
DNA: TGTGCCAGCTCACTCACCAGAAACGAGCAGTACTTC

D: -
J: TRBJ2-5
V: TRBV12-3/TRBV12-4
size: -
CDR3: CASSDVPGVTETQYF
DNA: TGTGCCAGCAGCGACGTCCCGGGGGTTACGGAGACCCAGTACTTC

D: -
J: TRBJ2-2
V: TRBV25-1
size: -
CDR3: CASRQGRYTGELFF
DNA: TGTGCCAGCAGGCAGGGGAGGTACACCGGGGAGCTGTTTTTT

D: -
J: TRBJ2-7
V: TRBV5-1
size: few
CDR3: CASSLTSTLTEQYF
DNA: TGCGCCAGCAGCTTGACTAGCACTCTGACGGAGCAGTACTTC